The entry below gives a single T cell receptor (beta chain) sequence along with its context. The data were taken from a study of blood T cell repertoires in COVID-19. Per the study methods: Reference gene primer amplification gave nucleated cell count estimates. Profiling relied on immunoSEQ multiplex PCR, and the TCRdb table lists in-frame clones only, not all of them. The DNA gave D and trimming, while V, J and clone size come from that table. The sample holds some 220,000 clones, around 90% seen once. This CDR3 is built from 16 residues. Losses at the gene ends were 0 bases for V and 2 bases for J; bases not matched to a gene: 4. Germline values: CDR1 SGHDT, CDR2 YYEEEE. Participants, roughly 18 to 89 years old, spanned under 25 US areas. Allocation to cohorts depended on clinical history reported by the participants.

The sequence was obtained from a woman aged 25 to 39 who had recovered from COVID-19. Sequenced sample: PBMCs or T cells enriched from blood (not recorded which). J is TRBJ2-3 and V is TRBV5-6; TRBD2 matches 9 bases. The DNA for the CDR3 is TGTGCCAGCAGCTTGGGAACTAGCGGGTACACAGATACGCAGTATTTT. It codes for CASSLGTSGYTDTQYF.